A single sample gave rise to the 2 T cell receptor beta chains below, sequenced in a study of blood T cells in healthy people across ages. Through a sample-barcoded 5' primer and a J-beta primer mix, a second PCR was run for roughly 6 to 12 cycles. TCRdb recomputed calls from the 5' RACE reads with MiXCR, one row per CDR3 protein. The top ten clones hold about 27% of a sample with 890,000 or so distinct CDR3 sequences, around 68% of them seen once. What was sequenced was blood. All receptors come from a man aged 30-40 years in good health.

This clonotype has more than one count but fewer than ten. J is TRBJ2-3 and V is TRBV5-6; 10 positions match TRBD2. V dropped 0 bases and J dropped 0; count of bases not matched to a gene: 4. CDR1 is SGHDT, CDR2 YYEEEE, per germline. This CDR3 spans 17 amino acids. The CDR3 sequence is CASSLGASGGSTDTQYF. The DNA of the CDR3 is TGTGCCAGCAGCTTGGGAGCTAGCGGGGGAAGCACAGATACGCAGTATTTT. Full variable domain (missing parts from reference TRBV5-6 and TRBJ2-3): DAGVTQSPTHLIKTRGQQVTLRCSPKSGHDTVSWYQQALGQGPQFIFQYYEEEERQRGNFPDRFSGHQFPNYSSELNVNALLLGDSALYLCASSLGASGGSTDTQYFGPGTRLTVL.

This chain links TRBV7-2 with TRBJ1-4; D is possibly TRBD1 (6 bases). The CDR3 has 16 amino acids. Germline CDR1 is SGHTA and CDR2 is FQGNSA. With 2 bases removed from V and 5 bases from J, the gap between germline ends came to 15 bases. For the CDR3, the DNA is TGTGCCAGCAGCTTAAGAGGGGGTGTGGGGAATGAAAAACTGTTTTTT. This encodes CASSLRGGVGNEKLFF.